This record looks at one T cell receptor (beta chain) sequence and its context. Its cognate antigen is unknown. This sample is drawn from a study of OX40 agonist ivuxolimab in advanced cancers. General observations from the study: Averaging showed that CD8+ T cells had more expanded clones than CD4+ did. Antigen specificity of clonally expanded peripheral T cells was not established.

Germline assignment: CDR1 SEHNR and CDR2 FQNEAQ (reference sequence). The CDR3 is 12 amino acids. Trimming left V 1 base short and J 6 bases short, with 7 bases between. The protocol was immunoSEQ multiplex PCR, while the TCRdb copy is restricted to in-frame clones and leaves out a portion. Among about 60,000 clones listed, roughly nine tenths were seen once. This chain uses TRBV7-9 with TRBJ2-7; D is unclear. The clonotype was recovered from an adult with an advanced solid tumor such as melanoma, head and neck, liver or kidney cancer. The material sequenced was CD4+ or CD8+ T cells sorted from blood, taken in a trial of the OX40 agonist ivuxolimab. In nucleotides, the CDR3 is TGTGCCAGCAGCTTAGAAGTTAGCGAGCAGTACTTC. This gives the protein CASSLEVSEQYF.